This T cell receptor (beta chain) stems from a study of OX40 agonist ivuxolimab in advanced cancers. Clones were read by immunoSEQ multiplex PCR, and TCRdb kept only the in-frame ones, dropping some. This sample has roughly 50,000 clones, with around 83% found just once. The CDR3 covers 13 residues. Germline V gene sequence: CDR1 SGHTA, CDR2 FQGNSA. V shed 11 bases and J shed 2 bases, with 16 bases lying between them. The origin of this receptor is an adult with an advanced solid tumor such as melanoma, head and neck, liver or kidney cancer. Sequenced here: CD4+ or CD8+ T cells sorted from blood, sampled in a trial of the OX40 agonist ivuxolimab. This chain links TRBV7-2 with TRBJ2-7, with D perhaps assigned TRBD1 or TRBD2 (5 bases each). CDR3 sequence: CAGGGPPTYEQYF. DNA of the CDR3: TGTGCCGGTGGGGGACCGCCCACCTACGAGCAGTACTTC.